A selection of T cell receptor beta chains follows, all from one sample in a study of cytomegalovirus exposure and HLA in healthy donors. The assay was immunoSEQ multiplex PCR, and TCRdb's table has in-frame clones only and misses some. The data show about 150,000 clones, 80% seen once. Sequenced input: PBMCs. The receptors derive from a woman in her thirties or forties in good health and CMV-seronegative. Each CDR3 is given with its conserved first and last residue. The D gene is left open where the match is weak. Clone size is not always given. Where it is, it says once, few, many or a class for expanded clones.

j_gene: TRBJ2-7; v_gene: TRBV6-1; d_gene: -; abundance: -; CDR3aa: CASIEVATYEQYF; CDR3nt: TGTGCCAGTATTGAGGTGGCCACCTACGAGCAGTACTTC
j_gene: TRBJ1-5; v_gene: TRBV6-5; d_gene: TRBD1; abundance: -; CDR3aa: CASSYSGGERQPQHF; CDR3nt: TGTGCCAGCAGTTACTCAGGGGGCGAGCGTCAGCCCCAGCATTTT
j_gene: TRBJ1-5; v_gene: TRBV6-1; d_gene: -; abundance: -; CDR3aa: CASSESVPSYQPQHF; CDR3nt: TGTGCCAGCAGTGAATCGGTTCCTTCGTATCAGCCCCAGCATTTT
j_gene: TRBJ2-1; v_gene: TRBV28; d_gene: -; abundance: -; CDR3aa: CASRSYNEQFF; CDR3nt: TGTGCCAGCAGGTCTTACAATGAGCAGTTCTTC
j_gene: TRBJ2-3; v_gene: TRBV11-1; d_gene: TRBD1; abundance: -; CDR3aa: CASSSLRGRNPNTQYF; CDR3nt: TGTGCCAGCAGCTCCCTAAGGGGGCGAAACCCAAATACGCAGTATTTT
j_gene: TRBJ1-2; v_gene: TRBV2; d_gene: -; abundance: -; CDR3aa: CASNELKVYGYTF; CDR3nt: TGTGCCAGCAACGAACTTAAAGTTTATGGCTACACCTTC
j_gene: TRBJ2-4; v_gene: TRBV28; d_gene: -; abundance: -; CDR3aa: CASSGLIGELAKNIQYF; CDR3nt: TGTGCCAGCAGTGGCCTTATTGGGGAGCTAGCCAAAAACATTCAGTACTTC
j_gene: TRBJ2-2; v_gene: TRBV7-2; d_gene: TRBD1; abundance: -; CDR3aa: CASSRGQLTGELFF; CDR3nt: TGTGCCAGCAGCCGGGGACAGCTCACCGGGGAGCTGTTTTTT
j_gene: TRBJ1-5; v_gene: TRBV4-2; d_gene: -; abundance: -; CDR3aa: CASSPDSLNQPQHF; CDR3nt: TGTGCCAGCAGCCCCGACAGTCTAAATCAGCCCCAGCATTTT
j_gene: TRBJ2-7; v_gene: TRBV7-9; d_gene: -; abundance: once; CDR3aa: CASSLGRLSYEQYF; CDR3nt: TGTGCCAGCAGCTTAGGCAGGCTATCCTACGAGCAGTACTTC
j_gene: TRBJ2-3; v_gene: TRBV7-9; d_gene: TRBD2; abundance: -; CDR3aa: CASSESRLAGTTDTQYF; CDR3nt: TGTGCCAGCAGTGAATCAAGACTAGCGGGGACCACAGATACGCAGTATTTT
j_gene: TRBJ1-2; v_gene: TRBV2; d_gene: -; abundance: -; CDR3aa: CASSDVIGGYTF; CDR3nt: TGTGCCAGCAGTGACGTAATCGGGGGCTACACCTTC
j_gene: TRBJ1-1; v_gene: TRBV2; d_gene: TRBD1; abundance: -; CDR3aa: CASSTDRWNTEAFF; CDR3nt: TGTGCCAGCAGTACGGACAGGTGGAACACTGAAGCTTTCTTT
j_gene: TRBJ2-6; v_gene: TRBV12-5; d_gene: -; abundance: -; CDR3aa: CASGLVRLGGAGANVLTF; CDR3nt: TGTGCTAGTGGTTTGGTACGTTTAGGAGGAGCTGGGGCCAACGTCCTGACTTTC
j_gene: TRBJ1-3; v_gene: TRBV6-5; d_gene: TRBD1; abundance: -; CDR3aa: CASSLTTGASGNTIYF; CDR3nt: TGTGCCAGCAGTTTAACGACAGGGGCCTCTGGAAACACCATATATTTT
j_gene: TRBJ2-7; v_gene: TRBV7-2; d_gene: -; abundance: few; CDR3aa: CASSTDWSSYEQYF; CDR3nt: TGTGCCAGCAGCACCGACTGGAGCTCCTACGAGCAGTACTTC
j_gene: TRBJ2-6; v_gene: TRBV6-6; d_gene: TRBD2; abundance: few; CDR3aa: CASSFAGGGNVLTF; CDR3nt: TGTGCCAGCAGTTTTGCGGGGGGGGGCAACGTCCTGACTTTC
j_gene: TRBJ1-1; v_gene: TRBV5-1; d_gene: -; abundance: once; CDR3aa: CASSLGGTTLIGDTEAFF; CDR3nt: TGCGCCAGCAGCTTAGGCGGGACGACTCTTATCGGGGACACTGAAGCTTTCTTT
j_gene: TRBJ2-3; v_gene: TRBV7-3; d_gene: TRBD2; abundance: -; CDR3aa: CASSSGLGDTQYF; CDR3nt: TGTGCCAGCAGCTCGGGACTAGGGGATACGCAGTATTTT